This passage covers 23 T cell receptor beta chains from one sample sequenced in a study of T cell responses to AZD1222 COVID-19 vaccine. Some clones are missing from TCRdb's copy, which holds only in-frame ones; the method was immunoSEQ multiplex PCR. The table has roughly 150,000 clones, around 85% seen once. Sequenced material: peripheral blood, taken 28 days after the second AZD1222 dose. The receptors shown here come from an adult who received the AZD1222 COVID-19 vaccine.

The rearrangement joins TRBV28 to TRBJ1-1; 7 nucleotides match TRBD1. This CDR3 is 15 amino acids long. Germline lookup yields CDR1 MDHEN and CDR2 SYDVKM. V lost 6 bases and J lost 2; bases outside the gene matches: 9. The CDR3 DNA reads as TGTGCCAGCAGAGAAGGAACAGGGGCCAACACTGAAGCTTTCTTT. Protein: CASREGTGANTEAFF. Together with reference TRBV28 and TRBJ1-1, the CDR3 gives the full variable domain: DVKVTQSSRYLVKRTGEKVFLECVQDMDHENMFWYRQDPGLGLRLIYFSYDVKMKEKGDIPEGYSVSREKKERFSLILESASTNQTSMYLCASREGTGANTEAFFGQGTRLTVV.

The chain joins TRBV11-2 to TRBJ1-1; a possible D gene is TRBD1 (5 bases). Per germline, CDR1 SGHAT and CDR2 FQNNGV. CDR3 length: 14 residues. Between the trimmed V and J ends, which lost 5 bases and 7 bases, there was a span of 17 bases. This CDR3 reads CASSLGTGGNEAFF. CDR3 DNA: TGTGCCAGCAGCCTAGGGACGGGGGGTAATGAAGCTTTCTTT.

V usage is TRBV30 and J usage is TRBJ1-6; TRBD1 is a possible D gene (5 bases). This CDR3 has 14 residues. Per germline, CDR1 GTSNPN and CDR2 SVGIG (reference sequence). V was cut by 5 bases and J by 8 bases, with 16 bases left in between. CDR3 protein: CAWADSPGDSPLHF. In nucleotides, the CDR3 is TGTGCCTGGGCTGACAGTCCAGGAGATTCACCCCTCCACTTT.

V is TRBV4-3 and J is TRBJ1-2; 9 bases agree with TRBD1. V was pared by 0 bases and J by 2 bases, with 7 bases of the junction left unmatched. The CDR3 consists of 17 residues. The V gene's germline CDR1 is LGHNA and CDR2 YSLEER. The CDR3 DNA follows: TGCGCCAGCAGCCAAGAAGGGGGGACAGGGTTGAACTATGGCTACACCTTC. Protein product: CASSQEGGTGLNYGYTF.

The rearrangement uses TRBV5-4 and TRBJ2-5; D may be TRBD1 (6 bases). Looked up from germline, CDR1 is SGHNT and CDR2 is YYREEE (reference sequence). The CDR3 has 14 residues. Trimming cost V 3 bases and J 4 bases, with 13 bases left between them. The CDR3 coding sequence is TGTGCCAGCAGCTCGAAGACAGGAGGAGAGACCCAGTACTTC. Its protein product is CASSSKTGGETQYF.

The V gene is TRBV11-2, the J gene TRBJ1-2; D is perhaps TRBD1 (5 bases). The V end lost 1 base, the J end lost 5 bases, and 26 bases lay between the germline ends. This CDR3 region has 19 residues. Germline V CDR1 and CDR2: SGHAT, FQNNGV. CDR3 coding DNA: TGTGCCAGCAGCTTAGCCGCTGCATTTGGGGCAGTTTTGGGGTATGGCTACACCTTC. Protein: CASSLAAAFGAVLGYGYTF. Drawing the rest from reference TRBV11-2 and TRBJ1-2, the complete variable domain is EAGVAQSPRYKIIEKRQSVAFWCNPISGHATLYWYQQILGQGPKLLIQFQNNGVVDDSQLPKDRFSAERLKGVDSTLKIQPAKLEDSAVYLCASSLAAAFGAVLGYGYTFGSGTRLTVV.

The chain recombines TRBV9 with TRBJ2-5; 8 bases align to TRBD1. With V trimmed by 3 bases and J by 4 bases, 5 bases remained unmatched. CDR3 size: 14 residues. The V gene's germline CDR1 is SGDLS and CDR2 YYNGEE. The CDR3 DNA reads TGTGCCAGCAGCGAAGGACAGGGCGGAGAGACCCAGTACTTC. It is translated as CASSEGQGGETQYF.

This clone has a single count. The V call is TRBV10-3, the J call TRBJ1-5; D perhaps matches TRBD1 (5 bases). Trimming took off 3 bases at V and 1 base at J, with 13 bases between the two ends. The V gene's germline CDR1 is ENHRY and CDR2 SYGVKD. The CDR3 has 16 amino acids. As DNA, the CDR3 is TGTGCCATCAGTGATAGGATCCGGGGGAGCAATCAGCCCCAGCATTTT. It specifies CAISDRIRGSNQPQHF.

The chain is built from TRBV19 and TRBJ2-2; either TRBD1 or TRBD2 may supply D (5 bases each). Germline lookup yields CDR1 LNHDA and CDR2 SQIVND (reference sequence). The V end lost 10 bases, the J end lost 2 bases, and 8 bases lay between the germline ends. This CDR3 is built from 12 residues. The CDR3 loop reads CATRGNTGELFF. The CDR3, as DNA: TGTGCCACGAGGGGAAACACCGGGGAGCTGTTTTTT.

This chain joins TRBV4-1 and TRBJ1-2, with 8 bases matching TRBD1. CDR1 is MGHRA, CDR2 YSYEKL, per germline. J was trimmed by 0 bases and V by 2 bases; bases with no gene match: 11. This CDR3 is built from 18 residues. The CDR3 DNA reads TGCGCCAGCAGCCAATTGGGGACAGGACCTTTAGCTAACTATGGCTACACCTTC. Protein sequence: CASSQLGTGPLANYGYTF.

Only a few counts were recorded for this clone. The CDR3 spells CASSLEVLAGGYNEQFF. The CDR3 bases are TGTGCCAGCAGCTTAGAAGTCCTAGCGGGGGGTTACAATGAGCAGTTCTTC. The chain uses TRBV7-6 and TRBJ2-1; 11 nucleotides agree with TRBD2. J was trimmed by 4 bases and V by 1 base; bases with no gene match: 6. In germline, CDR1 is SGHVS, CDR2 FNYEAQ. The CDR3 covers 17 residues.

This clone was found a few times. The rearrangement uses TRBV7-2 and TRBJ1-2, with a tentative D call TRBD1 (6 bases). Trimming removed 5 bases at V and 3 bases at J, with 13 bases between. Germline V gene sequence: CDR1 SGHTA, CDR2 FQGNSA. CDR3 length: 14 residues. This CDR3 reads CASSPMGGHYGYTF. The CDR3 DNA follows: TGTGCCAGCAGCCCGATGGGGGGGCACTATGGCTACACCTTC.

The rearrangement uses TRBV10-3 and TRBJ2-3, with D perhaps given as TRBD1 or TRBD2 (5 bases each). The CDR3 is 15 amino acids. V was cut by 3 bases and J by 2 bases, with 12 bases left in between. Germline CDR1 ENHRY, CDR2 SYGVKD. CDR3 coding DNA: TGTGCCATCAGTGATAGTGGGGGAACCACAGATACGCAGTATTTT. Encoded protein: CAISDSGGTTDTQYF.

The CDR3 sequence is CASSQDGALSGNQPQHF. The CDR3 nucleotides are TGCGCCAGCAGCCAAGATGGCGCCCTCTCTGGCAATCAGCCCCAGCATTTT. This chain joins TRBV4-1 and TRBJ1-5, with unresolved D. Trimming shortened V by 0 bases and J by 2 bases, and 14 bases separated the two germline ends. The germline gives CDR1 MGHRA, CDR2 YSYEKL. The CDR3 contains 17 residues.

The chain joins TRBV5-4 to TRBJ2-7; the D gene is possibly TRBD2 (6 bases). The CDR3 runs 16 residues. The V gene's germline CDR1 is SGHNT and CDR2 YYREEE (reference sequence). V dropped 0 bases and J dropped 1 base, with 14 bases sitting between them. CDR3 coding DNA: TGTGCCAGCAGCTTGGGTGTGGGGGGTGGATCCTACGAGCAGTACTTC. Translation gives CASSLGVGGGSYEQYF.

The J gene is TRBJ1-6, the V gene TRBV5-1; 9 bases map to TRBD1. The CDR3 runs 15 residues. CDR1 and CDR2 from the germline V gene are SGHRS and YFSETQ. Trimming at V came to 4 bases and at J to 6 bases, leaving 5 bases not matched to a gene. CDR3 in DNA: TGCGCCAGCAGCCTAGGGACAGGGCTTAATTCACCCCTCCACTTT. Residues: CASSLGTGLNSPLHF.

The gene calls are TRBV29-1 and TRBJ1-1, with D possibly matching TRBD1 (5 bases). This CDR3 region has 12 residues. The germline V gene has CDR1 SQVTM and CDR2 ANQGSEA. Trimming left V 7 bases short and J 0 bases short, with 9 bases between. Here the CDR3 DNA reads TGCAGCGGCGACAGACTGAACACTGAAGCTTTCTTT. Encoded protein: CSGDRLNTEAFF.

The CDR3 nucleotides read TGTGCCAGCAGTGAAGGGCCTACGCAGTATTTT. Its translation: CASSEGPTQYF. The chain carries TRBV25-1 and TRBJ2-3; D remains ambiguous. V dropped 2 bases and J dropped 8 bases, with 5 bases sitting between them. This CDR3 is built from 11 residues. Germline assignment: CDR1 MGHDK and CDR2 SYGVNS.

This clone has only a few counts. Other DNA sequences in the sample encode the same CDR3. This chain links TRBV6-5 with TRBJ2-7, with 8 bases identical to TRBD1. V dropped 0 bases and J dropped 2; count of bases not matched to a gene: 0. Germline V lookup: CDR1 MNHEY, CDR2 SVGAGI. The CDR3 contains 14 residues. The CDR3 DNA reads TGTGCCAGCAGTTACTCACAGGGGGCCTACGAGCAGTACTTC. Its translation is CASSYSQGAYEQYF.

The chain recombines TRBV5-5 with TRBJ1-2; no definite D call. CDR1 and CDR2 from the germline V gene are SGHKS and YYEKEE (reference sequence). The V end was cut by 0 bases, the J end by 6 bases, with 9 bases between. This CDR3 is 13 amino acids long. CDR3 in DNA: TGTGCCAGCAGCTTGGGACACCTAGATGGCTACACCTTC. Protein product: CASSLGHLDGYTF.

Concerning this clone: Within the sample, other DNA sequences also encode this same CDR3. The J gene is TRBJ2-3, the V gene TRBV5-1; maybe TRBD2 (6 bases). Trimming removed 0 bases from V and 1 base from J, with 9 bases in between. This CDR3 comprises 15 residues. Per the germline V gene, CDR1 is SGHRS and CDR2 is YFSETQ. CDR3 nucleotide sequence: TGCGCCAGCAGCTTGGCCGGGGGTGGCACAGATACGCAGTATTTT. This gives the protein CASSLAGGGTDTQYF.

The chain links TRBV7-2 to TRBJ2-7, with D unresolved. Trimming stripped 6 bases from V and 0 bases from J, with 9 bases between. Per germline, CDR1 SGHTA and CDR2 FQGNSA. The CDR3 runs 13 residues. The CDR3 loop is CASSSDNSYEQYF. In DNA form, the CDR3 reads TGTGCCAGCAGTTCCGACAACTCCTACGAGCAGTACTTC.

This chain uses TRBV11-2 with TRBJ1-2; D is unclear. This CDR3 is 15 amino acids long. Germline CDR1 and CDR2: SGHAT and FQNNGV. V was pared by 0 bases and J by 4 bases, with 12 bases between. CDR3: CASSLDPRGIYGYTF. The CDR3 DNA reads as TGTGCCAGCAGCTTAGATCCAAGAGGGATCTATGGCTACACCTTC.